This T cell receptor beta chain was captured in a study of cytomegalovirus exposure and HLA in healthy donors. Both 60 Vbeta primers and 13 Jbeta primers went into the PCR. Method: immunoSEQ multiplex PCR; TCRdb's copy keeps in-frame clones and lacks some. The data contain some 120,000 clones, roughly 80% of them singletons. V shed 10 bases and J 4 bases; nucleotides not matched to a gene: 11. Germline assignment: CDR1 LNHDA and CDR2 SQIVND (reference sequence). The CDR3 has 14 amino acids. The rearrangement joins TRBV19 to TRBJ1-1; 8 bases line up with TRBD1. This receptor was obtained from a female donor in good health and CMV-seronegative. Sequenced material: PBMCs. This chain's CDR3 is CATEPGQGGTEAFF. The CDR3, as DNA: TGTGCCACCGAGCCAGGACAGGGAGGCACTGAAGCTTTCTTT.